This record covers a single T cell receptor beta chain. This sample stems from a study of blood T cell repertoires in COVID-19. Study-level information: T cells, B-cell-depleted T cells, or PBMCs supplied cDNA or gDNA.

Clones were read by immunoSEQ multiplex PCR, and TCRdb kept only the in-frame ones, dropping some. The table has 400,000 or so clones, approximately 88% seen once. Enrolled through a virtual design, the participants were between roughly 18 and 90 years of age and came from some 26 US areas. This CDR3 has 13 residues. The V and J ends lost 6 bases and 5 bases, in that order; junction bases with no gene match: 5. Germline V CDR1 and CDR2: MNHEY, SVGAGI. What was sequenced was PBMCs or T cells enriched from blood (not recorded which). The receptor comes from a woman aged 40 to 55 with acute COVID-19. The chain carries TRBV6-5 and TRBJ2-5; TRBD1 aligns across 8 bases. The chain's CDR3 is CASRGQGQETQYF. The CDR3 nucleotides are TGTGCCAGCAGAGGACAGGGACAGGAGACCCAGTACTTC.